Shown below are 29 T cell receptor beta chains from a single sample sequenced in a study of blood T cell repertoires in COVID-19. TCRdb's table, derived via immunoSEQ multiplex PCR, lists solely in-frame clones and lacks some. The sample contains 150,000 to 200,000 clones, approximately 85% of which appear only once. The sequencing sample was made of PBMCs or T cells enriched from blood (not recorded which). The source is a woman in her 30s who had recovered from COVID-19.

The V and J genes are TRBV4-2 and TRBJ2-1, with D perhaps TRBD1 (6 bases). The CDR3 is made up of 14 amino acids. V was clipped by 4 bases and J by 4 bases, with 11 bases between them. Germline V gene lookup returns CDR1 LGHNA and CDR2 YNFKEQ. CDR3 protein: CASSLDRDYNEQFF. In DNA, the CDR3 is TGTGCCAGCAGCCTGGACAGAGATTACAATGAGCAGTTCTTC.

As DNA, the CDR3 is TGTGCCATCAGTGAATCCGGGACTAGGTTTAATGAGCAGTTCTTC. It codes for CAISESGTRFNEQFF. The V and J genes are TRBV10-3 and TRBJ2-1; 8 nucleotides match TRBD2. CDR3 length equals 15 residues. In germline, CDR1 is ENHRY, CDR2 SYGVKD. With V trimmed by 3 bases and J by 7 bases, 8 bases remained unmatched.

CDR3: CASSQGTPVGSGVSYEQYF. In nucleotides, the CDR3 is TGTGCCAGCAGCCAAGGAACCCCTGTTGGTAGCGGGGTTTCCTACGAGCAGTACTTC. The chain recombines TRBV3-1 (or the pseudogene TRBV3-2) with TRBJ2-7; 8 bases are shared with TRBD2. Per the germline V gene, CDR1 is LGHDT and CDR2 is YNNKEL (reference sequence). V shed 1 base, J shed 1 base, and the junction held 15 bases outside the gene matches. CDR3 length: 19 residues.

This clone occurred a few times. The chain carries TRBV19 and TRBJ1-4; D ambiguous. With 3 bases removed from V and 7 bases from J, the gap between germline ends came to 6 bases. The CDR3 runs to 12 residues. Germline V lookup: CDR1 LNHDA, CDR2 SQIVND (reference sequence). CDR3 sequence (DNA): TGTGCCAGTAGTATTAGAGGTGAAAAACTGTTTTTT. Residues: CASSIRGEKLFF.

The chain employs TRBV2 and TRBJ2-2; TRBD2 is a possible D gene (6 bases). Germline CDR1 reads SNHLY; CDR2 reads FYNNEI. The ends were cut back, 7 bases at V and 4 bases at J, with 10 bases in the middle. The CDR3 length is 13 residues. The DNA for the CDR3 is TGTGCCAGCACGAGGAGGGGCACCGGGGAGCTGTTTTTT. Encoded protein: CASTRRGTGELFF.

The chain uses TRBV28 and TRBJ2-1; 8 bases align to TRBD2. From germline, CDR1 is MDHEN and CDR2 SYDVKM. The trim removed 8 bases at V and 1 base at J, leaving 7 bases unmatched. The CDR3 has 15 amino acids. As DNA, the CDR3 is TGTGCCAGCCAAGCGGGAGACCTGTCCTACAATGAGCAGTTCTTC. Protein sequence: CASQAGDLSYNEQFF.

The rearrangement links TRBV5-1 to TRBJ2-1, with 12 bases identical to TRBD2. Trimming cost V 3 bases and J 6 bases; bases outside gene matches: 25. The CDR3 consists of 22 residues. Germline V gene data show CDR1 as SGHRS and CDR2 as YFSETQ. This CDR3 reads CASSSPTRTGLAGGPLVNEQFF. The DNA of the CDR3 is TGCGCCAGCAGCTCTCCGACGCGGACAGGGCTAGCGGGAGGGCCTTTGGTCAATGAGCAGTTCTTC.

This clone was recorded a few times. The J gene is TRBJ2-7, the V gene TRBV3-1 (or the pseudogene TRBV3-2), with 10 nucleotides matching TRBD2. The V gene's germline CDR1 is LGHDT and CDR2 YNNKEL (reference sequence). The CDR3 length is 15 residues. J was trimmed by 6 bases and V by 2 bases; bases with no gene match: 7. The CDR3, as DNA: TGTGCCAGCAGCCAAACAAGCGGGAGGGCCTCCGAGCAGTACTTC. This encodes CASSQTSGRASEQYF.

This clone was counted once. The V and J genes are TRBV9 and TRBJ1-1; 9 bases fit TRBD1. Germline V gene lookup returns CDR1 SGDLS and CDR2 YYNGEE. V lost 3 bases, J lost 2 bases, and 8 bases stayed unmatched. The CDR3 contains 16 residues. The CDR3 DNA follows: TGTGCCAGCAGCGAAACAGGGGACAGGGCCAACACTGAAGCTTTCTTT. Encoded protein: CASSETGDRANTEAFF.

The rearrangement joins TRBV18 to TRBJ2-7; 12 bases map to TRBD1. This CDR3 comprises 15 residues. The junction had 5 bases not matched to a gene; V was cut back by 6 bases and J by 2 bases. Germline V lookup: CDR1 KGHSH, CDR2 LQKENI. Written as DNA, the CDR3 is TGTGCCAGCTCCCTGGGACAGGGGGCTGCCTACGAGCAGTACTTC. This sequence encodes CASSLGQGAAYEQYF.

This chain links TRBV4-1 with TRBJ2-7, with TRBD2 as a possible D gene (5 bases). The CDR3 has 16 amino acids. Trimming stripped 1 base from V and 7 bases from J, with 20 bases between. The germline gives CDR1 MGHRA, CDR2 YSYEKL. CDR3 region: CASSQVGRTRSFEQYF. For the CDR3, the DNA is TGCGCCAGCAGCCAAGTTGGGCGGACTCGATCATTTGAGCAGTACTTC.

This clone has just a few counts. The chain combines TRBV7-8 with TRBJ2-7; D unresolved. CDR1 is SGHVS, CDR2 FQNEAQ, per germline. The CDR3 extends over 14 amino acids. Between the trimmed V and J ends, which lost 3 bases and 0 bases, there was a span of 9 bases. CDR3 sequence reads: CASSLTSVSYEQYF. CDR3 DNA: TGTGCCAGCAGCTTGACCAGCGTCTCCTACGAGCAGTACTTC.

The chain is built from TRBV27 and TRBJ2-7, with 9 nucleotides matching TRBD1. Germline V CDR1 and CDR2: MNHEY, SMNVEV (reference sequence). The ends lost 5 bases at V and 3 bases at J; junction bases unmatched: 5. The CDR3 is 14 residues long. CDR3 region: CASSPSGQGYEQYF. DNA for the CDR3: TGTGCCAGCAGTCCCTCGGGACAGGGCTACGAGCAGTACTTC.

The CDR3 loop is CASSSAGTSAYEQYF. The CDR3 coding sequence is TGTGCCAGCAGCTCCGCCGGGACTTCAGCCTACGAGCAGTACTTC. This chain uses TRBV28 with TRBJ2-7, with a weak D call TRBD2 (6 bases). The V gene's germline CDR1 is MDHEN and CDR2 SYDVKM. V lost 6 bases, J lost 2 bases, and 17 bases lay in between. The CDR3 consists of 15 residues. The full variable domain, in which reference TRBV28 and TRBJ2-7 provide the parts outside the CDR3, is DVKVTQSSRYLVKRTGEKVFLECVQDMDHENMFWYRQDPGLGLRLIYFSYDVKMKEKGDIPEGYSVSREKKERFSLILESASTNQTSMYLCASSSAGTSAYEQYFGPGTRLTVT.

This clone was observed once. The chain has TRBV19 and TRBJ2-2, with D maybe TRBD2 (7 bases). Trimming left V 8 bases short and J 9 bases short, with 25 bases between. This CDR3 contains 16 residues. Germline V gene data show CDR1 as LNHDA and CDR2 as SQIVND (reference sequence). DNA of the CDR3: TGTGCCAGTCAACTCGGGGGGCGCGGGCGGGAACGGGAGCTGTTTTTT. Protein product: CASQLGGRGRERELFF.

This clone occurred a few times. The V call is TRBV24-1, the J call TRBJ2-1; 7 nucleotides match TRBD2. The V gene's germline CDR1 is KGHDR and CDR2 SFDVKD. The CDR3 spans 16 residues. Unmatched junction bases numbered 7, after V lost 4 bases and J lost 2 bases. CDR3 bases: TGTGCCACCAGTGACCCCGGGACTAATACCTACAATGAGCAGTTCTTC. As protein: CATSDPGTNTYNEQFF.

The chain joins TRBV10-3 to TRBJ2-7, with 9 bases lining up with TRBD1. The CDR3 totals 12 residues. Unmatched junction bases numbered 5, after V lost 9 bases and J lost 5 bases. Germline V gene data show CDR1 as ENHRY and CDR2 as SYGVKD. For the CDR3, the DNA is TGTGCCATAGGACAGGGGAAAAACGAGCAGTACTTC. Protein: CAIGQGKNEQYF.

V is TRBV9 and J is TRBJ2-3, with a tentative D call TRBD2 (5 bases). CDR1 and CDR2 (germline): SGDLS, YYNGEE. The CDR3 is 16 residues long. Trimming left V 0 bases short and J 0 bases short, with 11 bases between. In nucleotides, the CDR3 is TGTGCCAGCAGCGTAGTCGGAGCGGCTAGCACAGATACGCAGTATTTT. It is translated as CASSVVGAASTDTQYF.

This chain uses TRBV13 with TRBJ2-6; the match to TRBD1 covers 7 bases. The CDR3 contains 16 residues. V trimming: 1 base; J trimming: 4 bases; junction bases outside the gene matches: 4. Germline V gene data show CDR1 as PRHDT and CDR2 as FYEKMQ (reference sequence). CDR3 coding DNA: TGTGCCAGCAGCTTAGTTACAGGGGTCGGGGCCAACGTCCTGACTTTC. Translated, it gives CASSLVTGVGANVLTF.

This chain connects TRBV9 to TRBJ2-1; D uncertain. The CDR3 length is 15 residues. V was clipped by 2 bases and J by 0 bases, with 9 bases between them. The germline gives CDR1 SGDLS, CDR2 YYNGEE. CDR3 in DNA: TGTGCCAGCAGCGTTGACATTAGCTCCTACAATGAGCAGTTCTTC. Translating it yields CASSVDISSYNEQFF.

This sequence joins TRBV5-4 and TRBJ2-3, with TRBD2 identical over 13 bases. The V segment lost 0 bases and the J segment 3 bases; nucleotides outside the gene matches: 4. The length of the CDR3 is 17 residues. CDR1 and CDR2 (germline): SGHNT, YYREEE (reference sequence). This CDR3 reads CASSLGGLAGTTDTQYF. In nucleotides, the CDR3 is TGTGCCAGCAGCTTGGGGGGACTAGCGGGAACTACAGATACGCAGTATTTT.

In its sample, this clone was seen a few times. The J gene is TRBJ2-7, the V gene TRBV7-2; weak D call: TRBD1 (6 bases). Trimming cost V 1 base and J 6 bases, with 13 bases left between them. The V gene's germline CDR1 is SGHTA and CDR2 FQGNSA. The CDR3 loop spans 14 amino acids. CDR3 nucleotides: TGTGCCAGCAGCTTAGTACAGGGCTCCAGCGAGCAGTACTTC. As protein: CASSLVQGSSEQYF.

This chain links TRBV24-1 with TRBJ2-1; TRBD2 is a possible D gene (6 bases). The CDR3 is 17 residues long. Germline lookup yields CDR1 KGHDR and CDR2 SFDVKD. The germline V and J ends were trimmed by 3 bases and 2 bases, with 16 bases remaining between them. CDR3 in DNA: TGTGCCACCAGTGATGGTCGTTTAGCGGACACCTACAATGAGCAGTTCTTC. As protein: CATSDGRLADTYNEQFF.

This clone was counted a single time. Here the CDR3 DNA reads TGTGCCAGCAGCCAAGGGACAGGAGACTACAATGAGCAGTTCTTC. Encoded protein: CASSQGTGDYNEQFF. The J gene is TRBJ2-1, the V gene TRBV4-2, with 7 bases matching TRBD1. The CDR3 extends over 15 amino acids. Germline loops: CDR1 LGHNA, CDR2 YNFKEQ. The ends lost 1 base at V and 3 bases at J; junction bases unmatched: 3.

The CDR3 region is CASSQERAGEKLFF. CDR3 nucleotides: TGCGCCAGCAGCCAAGAAAGGGCGGGGGAAAAACTGTTTTTT. The chain links TRBV4-1 to TRBJ1-4; D is unclear. Deletions cut 0 bases from V and 8 bases from J, with 10 bases between. In germline, CDR1 is MGHRA, CDR2 YSYEKL. The CDR3 has 14 residues.

V usage is TRBV5-1 and J usage is TRBJ1-1; D not resolved. The ends were cut back, 8 bases at V and 5 bases at J, with 10 bases in the middle. Germline loops: CDR1 SGHRS, CDR2 YFSETQ. The CDR3 spans 11 residues. Written as DNA, the CDR3 is TGCGCCAGTACACGGGGTACTGAAGCTTTCTTT. This translates into CASTRGTEAFF.

This clone was found a few times. CDR3 sequence reads: CASSMDRSSFGYTF. The CDR3 bases are TGTGCCAGCAGTATGGACAGAAGCTCGTTCGGCTACACCTTC. The rearrangement uses TRBV6-4 and TRBJ1-2, with a possible D match to TRBD1 (6 bases). Trimming stripped 5 bases from V and 8 bases from J, with 18 bases between. CDR1 and CDR2 (germline): MRHNA, SNTAGT. This CDR3 has 14 amino acids.

V is TRBV28 and J is TRBJ2-2; 9 bases align to TRBD1. With 7 bases clipped from V and 4 bases from J, the junction kept 4 bases outside the gene matches. The CDR3 sequence is 14 residues long. The germline gives CDR1 MDHEN, CDR2 SYDVKM. The CDR3 region is CASITGGSTGELFF. CDR3 nucleotides: TGTGCCAGCATTACAGGGGGCAGCACCGGGGAGCTGTTTTTT.

A few counts support this clone. This chain joins TRBV24-1 and TRBJ2-1; 8 bases are a match to TRBD2. CDR1 and CDR2 (germline): KGHDR, SFDVKD. Trimming at V came to 4 bases and at J to 0 bases, leaving 7 bases not matched to a gene. There are 17 residues in the CDR3. The CDR3, as DNA: TGTGCCACCAGTGACCAAAAAAGCGGGAGCTCCTACAATGAGCAGTTCTTC. It yields the protein CATSDQKSGSSYNEQFF.